This TCR beta chain was recovered during a study of Ad26.COV2.S vaccination and SARS-CoV-2 variants. Treatment reported: around 19 received Ad26.COV2.S at low or high dose, single or two shots; about 5 received placebo; per-sample allocation not given. Each sample was drawn 63 days after the first injection (of vaccine or placebo). J was trimmed by 2 bases and V by 5 bases; bases with no gene match: 7. CDR3 size: 15 residues. The V gene's germline CDR1 is SGHTA and CDR2 FQGNSA. Generated by immunoSEQ multiplex PCR, the TCRdb table keeps only in-frame clones and is missing some. The sample yields 400,000 to 450,000 clones, over 75% seen once.

The source material was peripheral blood, sampled in a trial of Ad26.COV2.S vaccine versus placebo. The TCR was taken from a person between 18 and 65 years old who received the Ad26.COV2.S COVID-19 vaccine or a placebo. The chain combines TRBV7-2 with TRBJ2-7; 9 bases line up with TRBD2. This chain's CDR3 is CASSLTSGEAYEQYF. CDR3 DNA sequence: TGTGCCAGCAGCCTGACTAGCGGAGAAGCCTACGAGCAGTACTTC.